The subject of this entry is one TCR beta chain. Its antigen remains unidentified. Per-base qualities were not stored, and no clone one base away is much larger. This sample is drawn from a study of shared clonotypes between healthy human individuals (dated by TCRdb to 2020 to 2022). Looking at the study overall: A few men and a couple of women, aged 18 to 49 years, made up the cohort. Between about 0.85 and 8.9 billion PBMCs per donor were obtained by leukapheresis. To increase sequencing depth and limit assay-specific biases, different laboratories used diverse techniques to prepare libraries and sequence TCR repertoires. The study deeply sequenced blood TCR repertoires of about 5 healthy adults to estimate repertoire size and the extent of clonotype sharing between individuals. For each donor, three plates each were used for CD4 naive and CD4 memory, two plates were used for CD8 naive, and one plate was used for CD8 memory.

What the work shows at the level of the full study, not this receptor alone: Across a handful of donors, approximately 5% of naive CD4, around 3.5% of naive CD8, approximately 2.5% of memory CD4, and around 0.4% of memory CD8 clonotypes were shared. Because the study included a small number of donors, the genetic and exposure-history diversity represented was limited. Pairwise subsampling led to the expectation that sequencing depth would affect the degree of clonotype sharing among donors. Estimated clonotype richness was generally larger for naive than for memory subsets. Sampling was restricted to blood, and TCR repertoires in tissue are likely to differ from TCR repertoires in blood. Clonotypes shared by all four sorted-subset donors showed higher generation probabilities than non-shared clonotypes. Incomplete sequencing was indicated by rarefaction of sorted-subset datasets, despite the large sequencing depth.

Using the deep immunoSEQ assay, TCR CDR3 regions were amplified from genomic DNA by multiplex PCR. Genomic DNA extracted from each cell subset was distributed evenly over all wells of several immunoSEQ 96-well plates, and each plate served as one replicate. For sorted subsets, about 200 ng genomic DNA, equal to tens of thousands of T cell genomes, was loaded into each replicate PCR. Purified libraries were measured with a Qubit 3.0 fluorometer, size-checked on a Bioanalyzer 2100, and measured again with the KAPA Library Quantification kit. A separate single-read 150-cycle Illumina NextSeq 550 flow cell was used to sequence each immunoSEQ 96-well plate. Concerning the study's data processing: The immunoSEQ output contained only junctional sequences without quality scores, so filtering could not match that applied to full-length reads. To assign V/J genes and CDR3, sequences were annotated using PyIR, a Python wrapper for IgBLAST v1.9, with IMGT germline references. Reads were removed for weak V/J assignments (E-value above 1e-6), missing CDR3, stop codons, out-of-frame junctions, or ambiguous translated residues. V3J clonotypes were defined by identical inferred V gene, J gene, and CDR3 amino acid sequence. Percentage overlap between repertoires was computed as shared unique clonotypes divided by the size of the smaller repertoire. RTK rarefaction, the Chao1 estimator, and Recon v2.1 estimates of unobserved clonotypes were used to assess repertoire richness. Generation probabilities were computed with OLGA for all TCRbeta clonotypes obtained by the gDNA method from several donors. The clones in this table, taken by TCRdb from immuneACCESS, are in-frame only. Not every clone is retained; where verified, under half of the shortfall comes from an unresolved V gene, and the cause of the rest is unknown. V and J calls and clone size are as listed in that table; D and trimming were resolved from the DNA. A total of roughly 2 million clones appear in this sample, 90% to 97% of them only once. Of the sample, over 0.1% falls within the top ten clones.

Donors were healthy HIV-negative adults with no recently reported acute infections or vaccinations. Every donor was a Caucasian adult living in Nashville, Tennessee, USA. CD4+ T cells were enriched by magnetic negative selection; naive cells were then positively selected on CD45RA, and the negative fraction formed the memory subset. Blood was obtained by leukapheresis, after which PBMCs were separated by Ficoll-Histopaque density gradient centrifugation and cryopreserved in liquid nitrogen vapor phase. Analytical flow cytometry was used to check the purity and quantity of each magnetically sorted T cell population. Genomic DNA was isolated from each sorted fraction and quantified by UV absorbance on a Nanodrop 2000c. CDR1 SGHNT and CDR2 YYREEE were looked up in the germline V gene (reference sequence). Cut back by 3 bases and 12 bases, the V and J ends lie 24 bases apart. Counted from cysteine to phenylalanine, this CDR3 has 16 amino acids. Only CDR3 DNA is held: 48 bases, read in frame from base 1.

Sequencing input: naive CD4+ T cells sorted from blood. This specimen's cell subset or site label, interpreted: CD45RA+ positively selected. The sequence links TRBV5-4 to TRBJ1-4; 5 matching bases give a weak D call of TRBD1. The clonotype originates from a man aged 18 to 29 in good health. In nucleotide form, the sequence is TGTGCCAGCAGCTCGGAACCCCAGGGAGGGGCAGAACAACTGTTTTTT. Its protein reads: CASSSEPQGGAEQLFF.